This paragraph reports one TCR beta chain. Its antigen remains unidentified. It was RNA transcripts that yielded the amplified TCR beta CDR3 regions. HTBI primers drove first-round RT-PCR of the TCR CDR3. MiXCR, run by TCRdb on the multiplex PCR reads, gives a single entry per CDR3 protein. Seen here are some 180,000 distinct CDR3 sequences, approximately 17% observed once, and the top ten hold roughly 29%. The data were obtained in a study of T cells in Graves' hyperthyroidism and ophthalmopathy. As for the study in general: Peripheral blood collection took place at initial diagnosis, before any treatment. Study-wide findings and caveats: Blood also carried most thyroid clonotypes expanded above 0.001.

Disease duration under 2 months; hyperthyroidism patients were aged 18 to 65. CDR3 size: 14 residues. V was trimmed by 5 bases and J by 5 bases, leaving 15 bases between them. The germline V gene has CDR1 KGHDR and CDR2 SFDVKD. The sequence derives from a woman between 45 and 60 years old with Graves' hyperthyroidism. This chain joins TRBV24-1 and TRBJ2-7, with D possibly TRBD1 on 6 matching bases. Material for sequencing was blood. DNA of the CDR3: TGTGCCACCAGTGCCAACGACAGGTCCGACGAGCAGTACTTC. Translating it yields CATSANDRSDEQYF.